This entry concerns a single T cell receptor beta chain. Its specificity is not known. TEMRA cells underwent FACS enrichment and CD8+ and CD4+ T cells underwent negative isolation. This sample is drawn from a study of CD8 T cells in Susac syndrome. The authors reverse transcribed about 0.5 to 1 ug RNA with random hexamers. Across 54 Vbeta and 13 Jbeta, immunoSEQ multiplex PCR amplified TCR beta CDR3. TCRdb independently ran MiXCR on the immunoSEQ multiplex PCR reads; one entry per CDR3 protein. The data contain tens of thousands of distinct CDR3 sequences, around 90% of them singletons. Regarding the study as a whole: Only a relatively small number of individuals were included in the TCR sequencing and HLA analysis.

This CDR3 comprises 14 residues. Germline V CDR1 and CDR2: MNHEY, SMNVEV (reference sequence). The germline V and J ends were trimmed by 7 bases and 6 bases, with 18 bases remaining between them. The chain links TRBV27 to TRBJ1-1; TRBD1 might be the D (6 bases). Source material: CD8+ T cells from PBMCs. The TCR was taken from a human donor with multiple sclerosis. As DNA, the CDR3 is TGTGCCAGCAAAAGGGGCAGGGGAGTTCCTGAAGCTTTCTTT. It is translated as CASKRGRGVPEAFF.